One and the same sample provided the 7 T cell receptor beta chains below, sequenced in a study of Ad26.COV2.S vaccination and SARS-CoV-2 variants. Treatment in this sample: roughly 18 received Ad26.COV2.S at low or high dose, single or two shots; roughly five received placebo; per-sample allocation not given. Sampling took place 63 days after the first vaccine or placebo injection. Here immunoSEQ multiplex PCR was the method, and the copy in TCRdb shows in-frame clones only, minus some. The table has around 380,000 clones, more than 85% seen once. The sequenced sample was peripheral blood, obtained in a trial of Ad26.COV2.S vaccine versus placebo. These TCRs come from a person between 18 and 59 years old who received the Ad26.COV2.S COVID-19 vaccine or a placebo.

The rearrangement uses TRBV27 and TRBJ2-7; maybe TRBD1 (6 bases). CDR3 length: 14 residues. Germline-derived CDR1 and CDR2 are MNHEY and SMNVEV (reference sequence). With 3 bases removed from V and 3 bases from J, the gap between germline ends came to 12 bases. Here the CDR3 DNA reads TGTGCCAGCAGTTTTTACAGGGACAACTACGAGCAGTACTTC. Its protein is CASSFYRDNYEQYF.

V usage is TRBV7-9 and J usage is TRBJ1-2; D is possibly TRBD1 (5 bases). V was pared by 8 bases and J by 5 bases, with 24 bases between. The CDR3 covers 16 residues. Germline V gene data show CDR1 as SEHNR and CDR2 as FQNEAQ (reference sequence). CDR3 DNA sequence: TGTGCCAGCTCCCGCCCTGGACAAGGGTTTGGGTATGGCTACACCTTC. The encoded protein is CASSRPGQGFGYGYTF.

J is TRBJ2-3 and V is TRBV6-5; 8 positions agree with TRBD2. The CDR3 contains 14 residues. CDR1 is MNHEY, CDR2 SVGAGI, per germline. The ends lost 8 bases at V and 0 bases at J; junction bases unmatched: 4. The CDR3 nucleotides read TGTGCCAGCTGGCGGGGGGTTAGCACAGATACGCAGTATTTT. The encoded protein is CASWRGVSTDTQYF.

The chain has TRBV11-2 and TRBJ2-7; D uncertain. Germline loops: CDR1 SGHAT, CDR2 FQNNGV. The germline V and J ends were trimmed by 2 bases and 6 bases, with 5 bases remaining between them. The CDR3 loop spans 11 amino acids. The CDR3 protein is CASSLTSEQYF. The CDR3 DNA reads as TGTGCCAGCAGCTTAACCTCCGAGCAGTACTTC.

The chain uses TRBV27 and TRBJ2-5, with 8 nucleotides matching TRBD2. CDR1 and CDR2 from the germline V gene are MNHEY and SMNVEV (reference sequence). Germline trimming cut 5 bases from V and 6 bases from J; bases unmatched to any gene: 11. The CDR3 length is 15 residues. The CDR3 DNA sequence: TGTGCCAGCAGTCCCGCGGGGGGCCGATTGAAGACCCAGTACTTC. Translating gives CASSPAGGRLKTQYF.

The chain recombines TRBV19 with TRBJ1-1; no firm D call. The CDR3 is 15 residues long. V lost 7 bases, J lost 1 base, and 16 bases lay in between. Per the germline V gene, CDR1 is LNHDA and CDR2 is SQIVND (reference sequence). The CDR3: CASMGKVIGNTEAFF. In DNA form, the CDR3 reads TGTGCCAGTATGGGTAAAGTGATTGGGAACACTGAAGCTTTCTTT. The full variable domain, in which reference TRBV19 and TRBJ1-1 provide the parts outside the CDR3, is DGGITQSPKYLFRKEGQNVTLSCEQNLNHDAMYWYRQDPGQGLRLIYYSQIVNDFQKGDIAEGYSVSREKKESFPLTVTSAQKNPTAFYLCASMGKVIGNTEAFFGQGTRLTVV.

The chain carries TRBV5-1 and TRBJ2-5; D call uncertain. The CDR3 has 12 residues. V was clipped by 0 bases and J by 2 bases, with 2 bases between them. Germline V gives CDR1 SGHRS, CDR2 YFSETQ. CDR3 region: CASSLEQETQYF. CDR3 sequence (DNA): TGCGCCAGCAGCTTGGAACAAGAGACCCAGTACTTC.